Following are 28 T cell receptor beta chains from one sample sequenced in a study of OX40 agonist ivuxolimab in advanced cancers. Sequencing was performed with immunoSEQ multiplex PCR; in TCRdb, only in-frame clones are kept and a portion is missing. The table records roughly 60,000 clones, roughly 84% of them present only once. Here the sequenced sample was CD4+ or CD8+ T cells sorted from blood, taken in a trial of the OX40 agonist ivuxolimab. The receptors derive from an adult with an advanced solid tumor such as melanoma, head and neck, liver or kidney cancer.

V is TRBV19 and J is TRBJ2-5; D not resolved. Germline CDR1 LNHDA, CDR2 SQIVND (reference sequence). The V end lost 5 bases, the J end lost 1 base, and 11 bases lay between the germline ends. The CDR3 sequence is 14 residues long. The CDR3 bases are TGTGCCAGTAGTCCTCAGGCCGGCCAAGAGACCCAGTACTTC. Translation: CASSPQAGQETQYF.

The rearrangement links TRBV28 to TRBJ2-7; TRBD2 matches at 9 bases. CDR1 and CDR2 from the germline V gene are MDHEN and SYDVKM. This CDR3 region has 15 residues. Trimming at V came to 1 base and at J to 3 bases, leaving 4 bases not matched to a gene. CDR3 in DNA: TGTGCCAGCAGTTTATCACTAGCGGGTAACTACGAGCAGTACTTC. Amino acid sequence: CASSLSLAGNYEQYF.

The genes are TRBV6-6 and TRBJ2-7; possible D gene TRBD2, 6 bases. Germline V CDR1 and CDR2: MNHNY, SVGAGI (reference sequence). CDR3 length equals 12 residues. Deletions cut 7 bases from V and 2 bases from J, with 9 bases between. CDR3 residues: CASTGLAYEQYF. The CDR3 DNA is TGTGCCAGCACGGGACTCGCCTACGAGCAGTACTTC.

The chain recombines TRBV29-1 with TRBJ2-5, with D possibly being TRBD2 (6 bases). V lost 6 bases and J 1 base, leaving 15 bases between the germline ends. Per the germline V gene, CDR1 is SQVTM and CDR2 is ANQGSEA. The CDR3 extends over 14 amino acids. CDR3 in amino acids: CSVKNSGVQETQYF. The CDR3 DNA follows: TGCAGCGTCAAGAACTCGGGGGTCCAAGAGACCCAGTACTTC.

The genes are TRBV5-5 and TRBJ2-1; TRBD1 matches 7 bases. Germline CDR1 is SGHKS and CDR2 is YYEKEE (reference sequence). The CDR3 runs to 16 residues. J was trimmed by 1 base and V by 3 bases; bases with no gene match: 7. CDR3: CASSSRTGQSYNEQFF. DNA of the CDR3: TGTGCCAGCAGCTCCCGGACAGGCCAGTCCTACAATGAGCAGTTCTTC.

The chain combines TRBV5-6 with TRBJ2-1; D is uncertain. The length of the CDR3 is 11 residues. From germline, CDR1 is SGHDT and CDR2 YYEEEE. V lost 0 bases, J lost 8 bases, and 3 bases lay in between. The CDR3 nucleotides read TGTGCCAGCAGCTTGGCGTATGAGCAGTTCTTC. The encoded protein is CASSLAYEQFF.

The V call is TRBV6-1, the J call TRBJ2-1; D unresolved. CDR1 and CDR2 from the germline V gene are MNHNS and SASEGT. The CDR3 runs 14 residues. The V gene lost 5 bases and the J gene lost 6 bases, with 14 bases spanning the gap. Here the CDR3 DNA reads TGTGCCAGCAGTTCCCTCCTTAGGGTCAATGAGCAGTTCTTC. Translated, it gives CASSSLLRVNEQFF.

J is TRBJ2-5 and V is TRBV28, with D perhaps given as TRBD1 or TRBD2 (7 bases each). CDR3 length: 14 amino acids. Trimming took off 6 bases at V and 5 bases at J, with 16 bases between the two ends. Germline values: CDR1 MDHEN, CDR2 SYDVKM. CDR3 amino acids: CASSPYRGGETQYF. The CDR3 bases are TGTGCCAGCAGCCCCTACAGGGGAGGGGAGACCCAGTACTTC.

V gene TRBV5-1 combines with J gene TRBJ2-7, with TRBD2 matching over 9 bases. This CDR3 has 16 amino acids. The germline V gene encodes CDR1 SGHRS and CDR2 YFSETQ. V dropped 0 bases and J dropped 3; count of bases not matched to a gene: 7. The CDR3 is CASSLVLAGFNYEQYF. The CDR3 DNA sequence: TGCGCCAGCAGCTTGGTGCTAGCGGGATTTAACTACGAGCAGTACTTC.

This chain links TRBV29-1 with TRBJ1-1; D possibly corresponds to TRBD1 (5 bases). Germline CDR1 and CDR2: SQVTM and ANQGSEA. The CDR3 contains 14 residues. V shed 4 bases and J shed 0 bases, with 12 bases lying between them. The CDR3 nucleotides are TGCAGCGTTGGTAGGGGCGGAATGAACACTGAAGCTTTCTTT. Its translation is CSVGRGGMNTEAFF.

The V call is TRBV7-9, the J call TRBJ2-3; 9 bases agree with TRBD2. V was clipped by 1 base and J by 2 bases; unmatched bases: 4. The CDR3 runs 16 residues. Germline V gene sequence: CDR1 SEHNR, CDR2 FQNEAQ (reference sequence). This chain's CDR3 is CASSLGTSETTDTQYF. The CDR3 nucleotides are TGTGCCAGCAGCTTAGGGACTAGCGAAACCACAGATACGCAGTATTTT.

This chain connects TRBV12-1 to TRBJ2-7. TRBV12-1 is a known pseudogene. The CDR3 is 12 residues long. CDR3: CASSFRSYEQYF. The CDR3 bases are TGTGCCAGCAGCTTTAGGTCCTACGAGCAGTACTTC.

The CDR3: CASTADRRTGRSYNEQFF. The CDR3 nucleotides read TGTGCCAGTACCGCAGACCGGCGGACAGGGAGGTCCTACAATGAGCAGTTCTTC. The J gene is TRBJ2-1, the V gene TRBV19, with TRBD1 identical over 8 bases. V was clipped by 7 bases and J by 1 base; unmatched bases: 15. The germline gives CDR1 LNHDA, CDR2 SQIVND (reference sequence). CDR3 size: 18 residues. The full variable domain, completed using reference TRBV19 and TRBJ2-1, is DGGITQSPKYLFRKEGQNVTLSCEQNLNHDAMYWYRQDPGQGLRLIYYSQIVNDFQKGDIAEGYSVSREKKESFPLTVTSAQKNPTAFYLCASTADRRTGRSYNEQFFGPGTRLTVL.

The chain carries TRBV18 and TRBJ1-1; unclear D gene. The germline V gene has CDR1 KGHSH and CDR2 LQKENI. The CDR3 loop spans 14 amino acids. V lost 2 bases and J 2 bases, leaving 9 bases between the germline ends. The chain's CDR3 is CASSPRQSNTEAFF. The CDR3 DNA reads TGTGCCAGCTCACCAAGGCAGAGCAACACTGAAGCTTTCTTT.

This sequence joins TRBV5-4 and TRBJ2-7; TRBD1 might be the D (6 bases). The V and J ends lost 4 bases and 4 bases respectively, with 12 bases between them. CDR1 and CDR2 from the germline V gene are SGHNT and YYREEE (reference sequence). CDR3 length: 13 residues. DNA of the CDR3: TGTGCCAGCAGCCTAGGGACAATATACGAGCAGTACTTC. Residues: CASSLGTIYEQYF.

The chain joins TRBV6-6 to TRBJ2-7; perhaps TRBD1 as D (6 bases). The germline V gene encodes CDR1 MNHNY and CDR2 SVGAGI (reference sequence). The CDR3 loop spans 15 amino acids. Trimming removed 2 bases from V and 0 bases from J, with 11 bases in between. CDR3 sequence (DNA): TGTGCCAGCAGTTACGGGACAACACCCTCCTACGAGCAGTACTTC. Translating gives CASSYGTTPSYEQYF.

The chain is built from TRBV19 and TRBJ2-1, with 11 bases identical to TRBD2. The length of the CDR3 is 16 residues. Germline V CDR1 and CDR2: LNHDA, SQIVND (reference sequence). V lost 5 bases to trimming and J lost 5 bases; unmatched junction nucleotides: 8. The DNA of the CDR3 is TGTGCCAGTAGTGAACTAGCGGGAGCCCCCCACAATGAGCAGTTCTTC. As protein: CASSELAGAPHNEQFF.

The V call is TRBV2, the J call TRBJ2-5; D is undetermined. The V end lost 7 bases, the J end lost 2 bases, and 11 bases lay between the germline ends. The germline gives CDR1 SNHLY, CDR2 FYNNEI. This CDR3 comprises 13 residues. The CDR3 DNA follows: TGTGCCAGCACGGGCATGAGGCAAGAGACCCAGTACTTC. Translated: CASTGMRQETQYF. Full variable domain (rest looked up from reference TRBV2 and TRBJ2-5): EPEVTQTPSHQVTQMGQEVILRCVPISNHLYFYWYRQILGQKVEFLVSFYNNEISEKSEIFDDQFSVERPDGSNFTLKIRSTKLEDSAMYFCASTGMRQETQYFGPGTRLLVL.

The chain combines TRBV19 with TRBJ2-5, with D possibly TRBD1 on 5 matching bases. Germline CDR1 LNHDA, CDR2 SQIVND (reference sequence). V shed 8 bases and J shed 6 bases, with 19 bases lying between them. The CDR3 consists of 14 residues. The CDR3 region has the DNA TGTGCCAGTGCCGCCCAGCAGGGTGAGCAGACCCAGTACTTC. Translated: CASAAQQGEQTQYF.

The CDR3 loop reads CASSQELPNYAYYEQYF. Written as DNA, the CDR3 is TGTGCCAGCAGCCAAGAGCTACCTAATTACGCTTACTACGAGCAGTACTTC. V usage is TRBV4-2 and J usage is TRBJ2-7; D remains unclear. V was shortened by 0 bases and J by 3 bases, with 18 bases between the two germline ends. The length of the CDR3 is 17 residues. From germline, CDR1 is LGHNA and CDR2 YNFKEQ.

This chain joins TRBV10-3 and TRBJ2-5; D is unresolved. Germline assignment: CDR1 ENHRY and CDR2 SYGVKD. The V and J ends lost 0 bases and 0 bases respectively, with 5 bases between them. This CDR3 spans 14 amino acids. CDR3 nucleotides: TGTGCCATCAGTGAGTCGGGCCACCAAGAGACCCAGTACTTC. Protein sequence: CAISESGHQETQYF.

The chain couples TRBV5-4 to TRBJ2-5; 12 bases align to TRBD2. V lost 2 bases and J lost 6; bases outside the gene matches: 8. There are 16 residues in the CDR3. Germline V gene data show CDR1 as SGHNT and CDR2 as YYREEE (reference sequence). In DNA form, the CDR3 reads TGTGCCAGCAGCTTACGACTAGCGGGGGTCGGGAAGACCCAGTACTTC. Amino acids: CASSLRLAGVGKTQYF.

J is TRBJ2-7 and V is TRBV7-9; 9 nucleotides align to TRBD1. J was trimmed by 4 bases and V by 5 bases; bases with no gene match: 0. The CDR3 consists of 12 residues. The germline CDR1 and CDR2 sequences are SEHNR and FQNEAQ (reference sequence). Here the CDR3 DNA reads TGTGCCAGCAGCGGACAGGGGTACGAGCAGTACTTC. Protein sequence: CASSGQGYEQYF. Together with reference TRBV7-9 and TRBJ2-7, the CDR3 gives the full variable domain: DTGVSQNPRHKITKRGQNVTFRCDPISEHNRLYWYRQTLGQGPEFLTYFQNEAQLEKSRLLSDRFSAERPKGSFSTLEIQRTEQGDSAMYLCASSGQGYEQYFGPGTRLTVT.

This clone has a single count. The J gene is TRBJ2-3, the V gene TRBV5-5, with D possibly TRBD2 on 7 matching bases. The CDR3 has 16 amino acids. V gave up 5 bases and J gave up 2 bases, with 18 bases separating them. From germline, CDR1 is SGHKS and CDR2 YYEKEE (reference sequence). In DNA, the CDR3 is TGTGCCAGCAGTTTTGGGAGGGGGGCCTACACAGATACGCAGTATTTT. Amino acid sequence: CASSFGRGAYTDTQYF. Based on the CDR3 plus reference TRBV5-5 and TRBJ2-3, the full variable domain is DAGVTQSPTHLIKTRGQQVTLRCSPISGHKSVSWYQQVLGQGPQFIFQYYEKEERGRGNFPDRFSARQFPNYSSELNVNALLLGDSALYLCASSFGRGAYTDTQYFGPGTRLTVL.

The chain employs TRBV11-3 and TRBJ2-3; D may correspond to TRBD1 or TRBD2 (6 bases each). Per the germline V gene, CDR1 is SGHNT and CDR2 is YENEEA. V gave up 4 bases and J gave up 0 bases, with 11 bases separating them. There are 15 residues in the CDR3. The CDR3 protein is CASSSQGTSTDTQYF. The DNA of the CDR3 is TGTGCCAGCAGCTCGCAGGGGACTAGCACAGATACGCAGTATTTT. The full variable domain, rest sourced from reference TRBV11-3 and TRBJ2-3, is EAGVVQSPRYKIIEKKQPVAFWCNPISGHNTLYWYLQNLGQGPELLIRYENEEAVDDSQLPKDRFSAERLKGVDSTLKIQPAELGDSAVYLCASSSQGTSTDTQYFGPGTRLTVL.

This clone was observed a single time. Written as DNA, the CDR3 is TGTGCCAGCAGCTTAGGCGTGGGGGAAACTTTCTTT. It codes for CASSLGVGETFF. This chain joins TRBV13 and TRBJ1-1; D perhaps matches TRBD1 (5 bases). Germline V lookup: CDR1 PRHDT, CDR2 FYEKMQ (reference sequence). The CDR3 has 12 amino acids. Trimming cost V 0 bases and J 12 bases, with 11 bases left between them. Using reference TRBV13 and TRBJ1-1 for the parts outside the CDR3, the full variable domain is AAGVIQSPRHLIKEKRETATLKCYPIPRHDTVYWYQQGPGQDPQFLISFYEKMQSDKGSIPDRFSAQQFSDYHSELNMSSLELGDSALYFCASSLGVGETFFGQGTRLTVV.

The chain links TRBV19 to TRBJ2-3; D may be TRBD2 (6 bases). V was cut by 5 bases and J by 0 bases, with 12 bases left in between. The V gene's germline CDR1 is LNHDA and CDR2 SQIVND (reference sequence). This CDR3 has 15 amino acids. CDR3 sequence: CASSLREPSTDTQYF. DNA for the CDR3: TGTGCCAGTAGTTTGCGGGAACCTAGCACAGATACGCAGTATTTT.

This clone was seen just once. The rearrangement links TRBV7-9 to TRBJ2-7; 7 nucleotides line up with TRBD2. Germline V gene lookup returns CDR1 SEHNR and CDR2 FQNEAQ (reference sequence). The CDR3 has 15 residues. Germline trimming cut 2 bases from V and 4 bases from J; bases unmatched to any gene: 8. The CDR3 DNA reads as TGTGCCAGCAGCTTACCCCGCGGGAGAGTGTACGAGCAGTACTTC. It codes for CASSLPRGRVYEQYF.